This T cell receptor beta chain was retrieved from a study of spatial heterogeneity in lung cancer. On each TCR cDNA molecule, a unique molecular identifier was present. TCRdb independently ran MiXCR on the 5' RACE reads; one entry per CDR3 protein. The sample contains tens of thousands of distinct CDR3 sequences, less than 15% of which appear only once. Time point in this sample: sample taken at primary tumor resection. The donors comprised about 74 untreated early-stage non-small cell lung cancer patients. The ends were cut back, 1 base at V and 1 base at J, with 12 bases in the middle. CDR1 is LGHNA, CDR2 YSLEER, per germline. The CDR3 runs 16 residues.

Here the sequenced sample was PBMCs, taken at surgery. This chain links TRBV4-3 with TRBJ2-3; the D gene is possibly TRBD2 (5 bases). The sequence derives from a male donor with early-stage non-small cell lung cancer. The DNA for the CDR3 is TGCGCCAGCAGCCAAGTCGGGATTCGTGGCACAGATACGCAGTATTTT. Residues: CASSQVGIRGTDTQYF.